The clone carrying this T cell receptor (beta chain) showed up just a few times. The sample belongs to a study of blood T cell repertoires in COVID-19. Germline CDR1 LNHDA, CDR2 SQIVND (reference sequence). The CDR3 spans 16 residues. J was trimmed by 6 bases and V by 6 bases; bases with no gene match: 11. How the authors handled the data: Reference gene primer amplification gave estimated nucleated cell counts. This table comes from immunoSEQ multiplex PCR, and its TCRdb copy is limited to in-frame clones, with some not included. D and trimming come from the DNA, and the V and J calls and clone size come from that table. The data contain about 160,000 clones, 85% of them singletons.

This chain joins TRBV19 and TRBJ1-5, with TRBD1 matching 10 bases. The sample consisted of peripheral blood. This TCR derives from a human donor with acute or convalescent COVID-19. The donor label of this sample is uncertain. The chain's CDR3 is CASSRRGTGVFQPQHF. CDR3 nucleotide sequence: TGTGCCAGTAGCCGTCGCGGGACAGGGGTGTTTCAGCCCCAGCATTTT.